The 28 T cell receptor beta chains reported below all come from one sample, sequenced in a study of blood T cell repertoires in COVID-19. TCRdb's copy holds only in-frame clones and misses some; the assay was immunoSEQ multiplex PCR. The sample yields about 210,000 clones, about nine tenths seen once. The sequenced sample was peripheral blood. The receptor source for this set is a man in his 70s with acute or convalescent COVID-19.

The chain is built from TRBV9 and TRBJ1-2; D might be TRBD1 (6 bases). The V end was cut by 0 bases, the J end by 5 bases, with 17 bases between. Germline lookup yields CDR1 SGDLS and CDR2 YYNGEE. CDR3 length: 16 residues. DNA for the CDR3: TGTGCCAGCAGCGTAGCTCCGGGGGGCAGGGATTATGGCTACACCTTC. Amino acid sequence: CASSVAPGGRDYGYTF.

This sequence joins TRBV7-9 and TRBJ2-1; 9 bases are shared with TRBD1. The germline CDR1 and CDR2 sequences are SEHNR and FQNEAQ (reference sequence). V was pared by 4 bases and J by 3 bases, with 4 bases of the junction left unmatched. This CDR3 is built from 15 residues. CDR3 loop: CASSSGGQGYNEQFF. The DNA for the CDR3 is TGTGCCAGCAGCTCGGGGGGACAGGGCTACAATGAGCAGTTCTTC.

V usage is TRBV13 and J usage is TRBJ2-7; 10 bases are shared with TRBD2. V dropped 4 bases and J dropped 7; count of bases not matched to a gene: 16. This CDR3 has 17 residues. The germline V gene has CDR1 PRHDT and CDR2 FYEKMQ (reference sequence). This CDR3 is CASSSGGPGTSVLEQYF. CDR3 in DNA: TGTGCCAGCAGCTCAGGGGGACCTGGGACTAGCGTCTTGGAGCAGTACTTC.

This rearrangement joins TRBV14 to TRBJ2-1; 13 nucleotides line up with TRBD2. The CDR3 sequence is 17 residues long. Germline CDR1 is SGHDN and CDR2 is FVKESK. V gave up 2 bases and J gave up 8 bases; unmatched junction bases: 9. The CDR3 region has the DNA TGTGCCAGCAGCCAATCAACGACTAGCGGGAGGTGGGATGAGCAGTTCTTC. It specifies CASSQSTTSGRWDEQFF.

The chain combines TRBV7-9 with TRBJ1-6; no definite D call. V dropped 7 bases and J dropped 0 bases, with 10 bases sitting between them. Germline V lookup: CDR1 SEHNR, CDR2 FQNEAQ (reference sequence). The CDR3 sequence is 15 residues long. The CDR3 coding sequence is TGTGCCAGCAATTATATCGGCTCCTATAATTCACCCCTCCACTTT. It encodes CASNYIGSYNSPLHF.

CDR3 bases: TGTGCCAGCAGCTTAGAGGGCAGGGGAGACGAGCAGTACTTC. Translated, it gives CASSLEGRGDEQYF. This chain joins TRBV7-9 and TRBJ2-7; tentative D call: TRBD1 (6 bases). The CDR3 has 14 amino acids. The germline V gene encodes CDR1 SEHNR and CDR2 FQNEAQ (reference sequence). Trimming cost V 1 base and J 5 bases, with 12 bases left between them.

V usage is TRBV5-1 and J usage is TRBJ2-1, with 13 bases fitting TRBD2. CDR1 SGHRS and CDR2 YFSETQ come from the germline V gene. J lost 9 bases, V lost 4 bases, and 10 bases had no gene match. The CDR3 length is 16 residues. CDR3 bases: TGCGCCAGCAGCGCCGGGACTAGCGGGAATATGGGTGAGCAGTTCTTC. Translated: CASSAGTSGNMGEQFF.

This chain joins TRBV7-2 and TRBJ1-5; possibly TRBD1 for D (5 bases). Trimming cost V 5 bases and J 5 bases, with 16 bases left between them. The CDR3 sequence is 15 residues long. From germline, CDR1 is SGHTA and CDR2 FQGNSA. The chain's CDR3 is CASSTQPGGYQPQHF. The CDR3 nucleotides are TGTGCCAGCAGCACCCAGCCTGGGGGGTATCAGCCCCAGCATTTT.

V is TRBV5-4 and J is TRBJ1-2; 7 nucleotides align to TRBD1. The CDR3 covers 14 residues. Trimming removed 2 bases from V and 2 bases from J; junction bases left unmatched: 3. Per germline, CDR1 SGHNT and CDR2 YYREEE (reference sequence). CDR3 sequence reads: CASSFEGANYGYTF. The CDR3 nucleotides are TGTGCCAGCAGCTTTGAGGGGGCGAACTATGGCTACACCTTC.

The V gene is TRBV2, the J gene TRBJ2-2, with TRBD1 matching 7 bases. V shed 7 bases, J shed 2 bases, and the junction held 7 bases outside the gene matches. This CDR3 is built from 15 residues. Germline CDR1 reads SNHLY; CDR2 reads FYNNEI. CDR3 in amino acids: CASKGAGRNTGELFF. The CDR3 DNA reads as TGTGCCAGCAAGGGGGCAGGGAGAAACACCGGGGAGCTGTTTTTT. Supplemented by reference TRBV2 and TRBJ2-2, the full variable domain reads EPEVTQTPSHQVTQMGQEVILRCVPISNHLYFYWYRQILGQKVEFLVSFYNNEISEKSEIFDDQFSVERPDGSNFTLKIRSTKLEDSAMYFCASKGAGRNTGELFFGEGSRLTVL.

This clone was picked up a small number of times. The V and J genes are TRBV19 and TRBJ2-5; 7 nucleotides align to TRBD1. Trimming took 5 bases from V and 4 from J; bases not matched to a gene: 4. This CDR3 comprises 13 residues. Germline values: CDR1 LNHDA, CDR2 SQIVND (reference sequence). CDR3: CASSVNRGETQYF. In DNA, the CDR3 is TGTGCCAGTAGTGTCAACAGGGGAGAGACCCAGTACTTC.

This clone has only a few counts. The DNA for the CDR3 is TGTGCCAGCAGCCAAGCGGGACTAGCGAGCGAGCAGTACTTC. Encoded protein: CASSQAGLASEQYF. The chain has TRBV3-1 (or the pseudogene TRBV3-2) and TRBJ2-7; 10 bases line up with TRBD2. V gave up 1 base and J gave up 6 bases; unmatched junction bases: 3. There are 14 residues in the CDR3. CDR1 LGHDT and CDR2 YNNKEL come from the germline V gene (reference sequence).

This sequence joins TRBV6-6 and TRBJ2-1; 15 bases are shared with TRBD2. Germline trimming cut 5 bases from V and 8 bases from J; bases unmatched to any gene: 7. This CDR3 is built from 16 residues. From germline, CDR1 is MNHNY and CDR2 SVGAGI (reference sequence). Here the CDR3 DNA reads TGTGCCAGCAGTGCCGGGACTAGCGGGAGGATCGATGAGCAGTTCTTC. This encodes CASSAGTSGRIDEQFF.

The chain has TRBV5-1 and TRBJ2-1; 9 bases match TRBD1. The CDR3 runs to 15 residues. J was trimmed by 10 bases and V by 0 bases; bases with no gene match: 8. Per germline, CDR1 SGHRS and CDR2 YFSETQ. CDR3 region: CASSLAGTGPREQFF. The CDR3 nucleotides read TGCGCCAGCAGCTTGGCTGGGACAGGGCCCCGGGAGCAGTTCTTC.

The gene calls are TRBV2 and TRBJ2-3; D might be TRBD1 (6 bases). The germline V and J ends were trimmed by 8 bases and 5 bases, with 23 bases remaining between them. The CDR3 consists of 16 residues. Germline V lookup: CDR1 SNHLY, CDR2 FYNNEI. CDR3 DNA: TGTGCCAGCCGAACCCACACACAGGGCGCCGGAGATACGCAGTATTTT. This codes for CASRTHTQGAGDTQYF.

The chain is built from TRBV6-5 and TRBJ1-3; tentative D call: TRBD1 (6 bases). This CDR3 comprises 15 residues. CDR1 is MNHEY, CDR2 SVGAGI, per germline. The germline V and J ends were trimmed by 6 bases and 0 bases, with 12 bases remaining between them. The CDR3 bases are TGTGCCAGCAGCTTGGACAGTAGCTCTGGAAACACCATATATTTT. Translation gives CASSLDSSSGNTIYF.

CDR3: CASSQPRGPQNEKLFF. CDR3 in DNA: TGTGCCAGCAGCCAGCCGAGGGGGCCCCAAAATGAAAAACTGTTTTTT. V usage is TRBV3-1 (or the pseudogene TRBV3-2) and J usage is TRBJ1-4, with 7 bases identical to TRBD1. There are 16 residues in the CDR3. Germline lookup yields CDR1 LGHDT and CDR2 YNNKEL (reference sequence). The V segment lost 3 bases and the J segment 5 bases; nucleotides outside the gene matches: 9.

The chain joins TRBV9 to TRBJ1-2; TRBD1 matches at 9 bases. The germline CDR1 and CDR2 sequences are SGDLS and YYNGEE. V gave up 0 bases and J gave up 3 bases; unmatched junction bases: 3. The CDR3 is 15 amino acids. The chain's CDR3 is CASSVGDRAYYGYTF. CDR3 DNA sequence: TGTGCCAGCAGCGTAGGGGACAGGGCTTACTATGGCTACACCTTC.

The V and J genes are TRBV5-4 and TRBJ2-5, with TRBD2 identical over 7 bases. The V gene's germline CDR1 is SGHNT and CDR2 YYREEE (reference sequence). J gave up 5 bases and V 4 bases, and 5 bases lay outside the gene matches. The CDR3 contains 13 residues. The CDR3 loop reads CASSPGSGETQYF. In DNA, the CDR3 is TGTGCCAGCAGCCCAGGTAGCGGGGAGACCCAGTACTTC.

This rearrangement joins TRBV6-5 to TRBJ2-5; 7 bases align to TRBD1. Germline trimming cut 6 bases from V and 5 bases from J; bases unmatched to any gene: 6. CDR3 length: 13 residues. Germline V gene lookup returns CDR1 MNHEY and CDR2 SVGAGI. CDR3 sequence reads: CASRPRGFETQYF. The CDR3 coding sequence is TGTGCCAGCAGACCCAGGGGGTTTGAGACCCAGTACTTC.

This clone has a single count. The V call is TRBV6-5, the J call TRBJ1-2; 9 bases fit TRBD1. Germline V gene lookup returns CDR1 MNHEY and CDR2 SVGAGI. The V and J ends lost 5 bases and 7 bases, in that order; junction bases with no gene match: 5. This CDR3 region has 13 residues. Here the CDR3 reads CASSNTGGVGYTF. The DNA of the CDR3 is TGTGCCAGCAGTAACACAGGGGGCGTTGGCTACACCTTC.

V gene TRBV2 combines with J gene TRBJ1-1, with D tentatively TRBD1 (5 bases). This CDR3 is built from 12 residues. CDR1 and CDR2 from the germline V gene are SNHLY and FYNNEI. V lost 7 bases and J lost 5, with 11 bases in between. The CDR3 reads CASNLRQTEAFF. The CDR3 bases are TGTGCCAGCAACCTCAGACAGACTGAAGCTTTCTTT.

With respect to this clone: At one end, the junction sequence differs from germline, possibly due to a read error. The chain recombines TRBV27 with TRBJ2-5; possibly TRBD2 for D (6 bases). Germline assignment: CDR1 MNHEY and CDR2 SMNVEV (reference sequence). The CDR3 has 16 amino acids. CDR3 residues: CASSLSRTTQGETQYF. Written as DNA, the CDR3 is TGTGCCAGCAGTCTATCCCGGACTACGCAAGGGGAGACCCAGTACTTC.

The J gene is TRBJ2-2, the V gene TRBV7-3; tentatively, D is TRBD1 (5 bases). Per the germline V gene, CDR1 is SGHTA and CDR2 is FQGTGA. The CDR3 is made up of 16 amino acids. Between the trimmed V and J ends, which lost 1 base and 6 bases, there was a span of 15 bases. The CDR3 DNA is TGTGCCAGCAGCTTAATGTCACCAGGGAAGTCCGGGGAGCTGTTTTTT. This gives the protein CASSLMSPGKSGELFF.

This clone was seen a few times. This chain uses TRBV5-1 with TRBJ2-7, with 13 bases that match TRBD2. The CDR3 has 15 residues. In germline, CDR1 is SGHRS, CDR2 YFSETQ. V shed 3 bases and J 4 bases; nucleotides not matched to a gene: 4. CDR3 in amino acids: CASSSPGLAGYEQYF. CDR3 nucleotides: TGCGCCAGCAGCTCACCGGGACTAGCGGGATACGAGCAGTACTTC.

J is TRBJ2-1 and V is TRBV29-1; a possible D gene is TRBD2 (5 bases). CDR3 size: 17 residues. V lost 0 bases, J lost 4 bases, and 19 bases lay in between. The germline gives CDR1 SQVTM, CDR2 ANQGSEA. The CDR3 sequence is CSVEDKAYGGPYNEQFF. The CDR3 bases are TGCAGCGTTGAAGATAAGGCGTATGGAGGACCTTACAATGAGCAGTTCTTC.

V gene TRBV29-1 combines with J gene TRBJ1-2; no firm D call. Germline loops: CDR1 SQVTM, CDR2 ANQGSEA. Between the trimmed V and J ends, which lost 0 bases and 6 bases, there was a span of 17 bases. The CDR3 spans 15 residues. The CDR3: CSVEDWGDRSDGYTF. The CDR3 DNA sequence: TGCAGCGTTGAAGATTGGGGAGATCGGTCGGATGGCTACACCTTC.

This chain's CDR3 is CASSVQGLYQETQYF. The DNA for the CDR3 is TGTGCCAGCAGTGTGCAGGGCCTGTACCAAGAGACCCAGTACTTC. The chain has TRBV2 and TRBJ2-5, with D perhaps matching TRBD1 (5 bases). The ends were cut back, 4 bases at V and 0 bases at J, with 12 bases in the middle. CDR3 length equals 15 residues. The germline V gene has CDR1 SNHLY and CDR2 FYNNEI.